The 16 T cell receptor beta chains given below trace back to one sample, sequenced in a study of blood T cell dynamics during melanoma immunotherapy. Some clones are missing from TCRdb's copy, which holds only in-frame ones; the method was immunoSEQ multiplex PCR. The data contain roughly 10,000 clones, 70% to 90% of them singletons. Regarding time point: pre-treatment baseline. The material was blood, obtained from a patient treated with checkpoint blockade. The receptor source for this set is a human donor with melanoma.

This clone has more than one count but fewer than ten. V is TRBV7-6 and J is TRBJ2-1, with D possibly TRBD1 on 6 matching bases. Germline V lookup: CDR1 SGHVS, CDR2 FNYEAQ. V was pared by 4 bases and J by 5 bases, with 9 bases between. This CDR3 region has 13 residues. The CDR3 DNA sequence: TGTGCCAGCAGCTCCGGACAGCACAATGAGCAGTTCTTC. Its translation: CASSSGQHNEQFF. Supplemented by reference TRBV7-6 and TRBJ2-1, the full variable domain reads GAGVSQSPRYKVTKRGQDVALRCDPISGHVSLYWYRQALGQGPEFLTYFNYEAQQDKSGLPNDRFSAERPEGSISTLTIQRTEQRDSAMYRCASSSGQHNEQFFGPGTRLTVL.

The chain combines TRBV18 with TRBJ2-1; TRBD1 matches at 11 bases. The CDR3 extends over 17 amino acids. V trimming: 5 bases; J trimming: 0 bases; junction bases outside the gene matches: 6. CDR1 is KGHSH and CDR2 is LQKENI in the germline V gene. CDR3 DNA sequence: TGTGCCAGCTCATCGATTGGACAGGGGGCCTCCTACAATGAGCAGTTCTTC. It is translated as CASSSIGQGASYNEQFF. The variable domain in full, with the rest retrieved from reference TRBV18 and TRBJ2-1, is NAGVMQNPRHLVRRRGQEARLRCSPMKGHSHVYWYRQLPEEGLKFMVYLQKENIIDESGMPKERFSAEFPKEGPSILRIQQVVRGDSAAYFCASSSIGQGASYNEQFFGPGTRLTVL.

The V and J genes are TRBV19 and TRBJ1-4, with D tentatively TRBD1 (6 bases). Trimming took off 5 bases at V and 8 bases at J, with 18 bases between the two ends. The CDR3 loop spans 15 amino acids. Germline CDR1 reads LNHDA; CDR2 reads SQIVND (reference sequence). CDR3 DNA: TGTGCCAGTAGTCTATACACGCCAGGGGACGAAAAACTGTTTTTT. This sequence encodes CASSLYTPGDEKLFF. Full variable domain (remainder filled in from reference TRBV19 and TRBJ1-4): DGGITQSPKYLFRKEGQNVTLSCEQNLNHDAMYWYRQDPGQGLRLIYYSQIVNDFQKGDIAEGYSVSREKKESFPLTVTSAQKNPTAFYLCASSLYTPGDEKLFFGSGTQLSVL.

The chain employs TRBV11-2 and TRBJ2-2; 7 nucleotides align to TRBD2. Germline V gene lookup returns CDR1 SGHAT and CDR2 FQNNGV. The V segment lost 2 bases and the J segment 0 bases; nucleotides outside the gene matches: 6. The length of the CDR3 is 17 residues. As DNA, the CDR3 is TGTGCCAGCAGCTTAAGAGCCGGGGGGTCGAACACCGGGGAGCTGTTTTTT. The encoded protein is CASSLRAGGSNTGELFF.

The chain has TRBV7-9 and TRBJ2-1; 10 nucleotides line up with TRBD1. Germline CDR1 and CDR2: SEHNR and FQNEAQ (reference sequence). After removal of 3 bases from V and 6 bases from J, the junction contained 2 bases not matched to a gene. The CDR3 sequence is 14 residues long. The CDR3 region has the DNA TGTGCCAGCAGCTTCCGGGACAGGGGCAATGAGCAGTTCTTC. It codes for CASSFRDRGNEQFF. Full variable domain (remainder filled in from reference TRBV7-9 and TRBJ2-1): DTGVSQNPRHKITKRGQNVTFRCDPISEHNRLYWYRQTLGQGPEFLTYFQNEAQLEKSRLLSDRFSAERPKGSFSTLEIQRTEQGDSAMYLCASSFRDRGNEQFFGPGTRLTVL.

Only one count was recorded for this clone. This chain connects TRBV15 to TRBJ2-1; 8 nucleotides align to TRBD2. This CDR3 contains 15 residues. From germline, CDR1 is LNHNV and CDR2 YYDKDF (reference sequence). V lost 2 bases and J lost 8; bases outside the gene matches: 8. The CDR3 here is CATSRTGLARYEQFF. DNA of the CDR3: TGTGCCACCAGCAGAACCGGACTAGCTAGGTATGAGCAGTTCTTC.

This CDR3 reads CASRQQLREVTDTQYF. In DNA form, the CDR3 reads TGTGCCAGCAGGCAACAGCTCCGGGAGGTCACAGATACGCAGTATTTT. The gene calls are TRBV11-3 and TRBJ2-3; 7 bases are a match to TRBD2. Trimming removed 6 bases from V and 2 bases from J; junction bases left unmatched: 11. This CDR3 comprises 16 residues. Germline lookup yields CDR1 SGHNT and CDR2 YENEEA.

The chain carries TRBV30 and TRBJ1-6; D is possibly TRBD1 (5 bases). Germline V lookup: CDR1 GTSNPN, CDR2 SVGIG (reference sequence). CDR3 length: 13 amino acids. V shed 5 bases and J shed 8 bases, with 13 bases lying between them. The CDR3 DNA reads TGTGCCTGGTCTCGGGACGGATATTCACCCCTCCACTTT. This encodes CAWSRDGYSPLHF.

The chain is built from TRBV15 and TRBJ2-7; D is possibly TRBD2 (5 bases). Germline-derived CDR1 and CDR2 are LNHNV and YYDKDF (reference sequence). The CDR3 extends over 15 amino acids. The V and J ends lost 3 bases and 0 bases respectively, with 12 bases between them. CDR3 DNA sequence: TGTGCCACCAGCAGGGAGGCGGGCAGCTCCTACGAGCAGTACTTC. Protein product: CATSREAGSSYEQYF.

This clone appeared a single time. The genes are TRBV7-9 and TRBJ1-4; D ambiguous. There are 14 residues in the CDR3. From germline, CDR1 is SEHNR and CDR2 FQNEAQ (reference sequence). V was cut by 1 base and J by 0 bases, with 3 bases left in between. The CDR3 sequence: CASSLGATNEKLFF. DNA of the CDR3: TGTGCCAGCAGCTTAGGTGCAACTAATGAAAAACTGTTTTTT.

The gene calls are TRBV5-5 and TRBJ1-1, with D perhaps TRBD1 (6 bases). CDR1 SGHKS and CDR2 YYEKEE come from the germline V gene (reference sequence). V was shortened by 0 bases and J by 7 bases, with 10 bases between the two germline ends. This CDR3 region has 13 residues. CDR3 sequence reads: CASSLGRQDEAFF. Here the CDR3 DNA reads TGTGCCAGCAGCTTGGGCCGACAGGATGAAGCTTTCTTT.

The chain recombines TRBV7-9 with TRBJ2-3, with 13 nucleotides matching TRBD2. Germline lookup yields CDR1 SEHNR and CDR2 FQNEAQ (reference sequence). V lost 0 bases to trimming and J lost 5 bases; unmatched junction nucleotides: 5. There are 17 residues in the CDR3. As DNA, the CDR3 is TGTGCCAGCAGCTTAGCGACTAGCGGGAGGAAAAAAGATACGCAGTATTTT. Translation gives CASSLATSGRKKDTQYF.

This chain uses TRBV28 with TRBJ1-3; maybe TRBD1 (6 bases). CDR3 length: 14 residues. Trimming removed 6 bases at V and 0 bases at J, with 9 bases between. Germline CDR1 is MDHEN and CDR2 is SYDVKM. CDR3 residues: CASSRGGSGNTIYF. For the CDR3, the DNA is TGTGCCAGCAGCCGAGGGGGCTCTGGAAACACCATATATTTT.

This clone was seen a handful of times. The gene calls are TRBV29-1 and TRBJ1-1; D call uncertain. The V end lost 1 base, the J end lost 1 base, and 7 bases lay between the germline ends. The CDR3 spans 13 residues. The V gene's germline CDR1 is SQVTM and CDR2 ANQGSEA. This CDR3 is CSVEATENTEAFF. The CDR3 DNA is TGCAGCGTTGAAGCTACGGAGAACACTGAAGCTTTCTTT.

V is TRBV6-1 and J is TRBJ2-1; TRBD2 matches at 11 bases. The trim removed 8 bases at V and 4 bases at J, leaving 7 bases unmatched. The V gene's germline CDR1 is MNHNS and CDR2 SASEGT. The CDR3 has 15 amino acids. CDR3 DNA sequence: TGTGCCAGCGCGCCCGGGACTAGCGGTTACAATGAGCAGTTCTTC. It yields the protein CASAPGTSGYNEQFF.

This rearrangement joins TRBV29-1 to TRBJ1-4; D gene ambiguous. CDR3 length equals 11 residues. The ends were cut back, 5 bases at V and 2 bases at J, with 3 bases in the middle. The germline gives CDR1 SQVTM, CDR2 ANQGSEA. CDR3 DNA sequence: TGCAGCGTTTGGACTAATGAAAAACTGTTTTTT. Encoded protein: CSVWTNEKLFF.